The source of this TCR beta chain is a study of cytomegalovirus exposure and HLA in healthy donors. A remark on this clone: Its antigen is not identified.

Overall study findings and caveats: Among TCR sequences, most were rare, though some public TCRs appeared in many donors. Subsequent analysis of the roughly 120 validation repertoires found a tendency for first-cohort TCR clusters to co-occur. Per published reports, the classifier diagnosed cytomegalovirus status with high specificity and sensitivity.

Libraries were prepared by immunoSEQ multiplex PCR; TCRdb keeps only in-frame clonotypes and omits some of them. This sample has over 85,000 clones, with about 95% found just once. Germline CDR1 is LGHNT and CDR2 is FRNRAP. The CDR3 sequence is 15 residues long. V lost 0 bases, J lost 5 bases, and 14 bases lay in between. The sequence came from a woman aged 18-30 years in good health and CMV-seronegative. This chain joins TRBV12-5 and TRBJ2-7; D unresolved. The source material was PBMCs. The CDR3 DNA is TGTGCTAGTGGTTTGGTACGAGAACAGATCCACGAGCAGTACTTC. Amino acid sequence: CASGLVREQIHEQYF. Combining the CDR3 with reference TRBV12-5 and TRBJ2-7 gives the whole variable domain DARVTQTPRHKVTEMGQEVTMRCQPILGHNTVFWYRQTMMQGLELLAYFRNRAPLDDSGMPKDRFSAEMPDATLATLKIQPSEPRDSAVYFCASGLVREQIHEQYFGPGTRLTVT.